A single TCR beta chain is shown here with its context. As yet, its antigen is unknown. The record originates from a study of vaccination effects on CD4 cells after COVID-19. Study-level information: Post-vaccine specimens were collected at a median of 72 days following the second dose.

TCRdb's table, derived via immunoSEQ multiplex PCR, lists solely in-frame clones and lacks some. This repertoire shows 25,000 or so clones, about 73% found once; its top ten account for 7% to 9.5%. Expansion of antigen-specific CD4+ T cells with viral peptide pools was carried out by the ViraFEST assay before sequencing. Culture lasted roughly 9 days before CD4+ T cell isolation. Everyone in the study got two shots of either the BNT162b2 or mRNA-1273 vaccine. Vaccinated participants had no history of SARS-CoV-2 infection and tested negative for nucleocapsid antibodies. In the cultures, half the medium was exchanged for IL-2 medium on days 3 and 7. The V gene lost 3 bases and the J gene lost 2 bases, with 1 base spanning the gap. CDR1 and CDR2 from the germline V gene are KGHDR and SFDVKD. The CDR3 loop spans 13 amino acids. General study results and limits: By a late point after vaccination, infection- and vaccine-induced clones had shrunk markedly through clonal contraction.

This specimen consisted of CD4+ T cells from PBMCs cultured with SARS-CoV-2 spike peptides, obtained after COVID-19 vaccination. The sequence came from a human donor who received a COVID-19 vaccine. The rearrangement joins TRBV24-1 to TRBJ2-6; D ambiguous. The CDR3 DNA follows: TGTGCCACCAGTGATCCTGGGGCCAACGTCCTGACTTTC. This codes for CATSDPGANVLTF.